This entry lists 9 T cell receptor beta chains sequenced from one sample in a study of CD8+CD57+ T cells in acquired aplastic anemia. Genomic DNA, serving as template, underwent TCR beta VDJ and CDR3 profiling. TCRdb analysed the reads with MiXCR anew, one entry per CDR3 protein. The sample lists 150,000 to 200,000 distinct CDR3 sequences, about 48% occurring once. The sample was sorted CD4+, CD8+, or CD8+CD57+ T cells (not recorded which) from PBMCs. The receptor set was obtained from a human donor in good health.

This clonotype occurred many times. The chain's CDR3 is CSTGGNNEKLFF. The CDR3 nucleotides read TGCAGCACAGGGGGTAATAATGAAAAACTGTTTTTT. The chain recombines TRBV20-1 with TRBJ1-4; 8 nucleotides line up with TRBD1. This CDR3 comprises 12 residues. Germline CDR1 and CDR2: DFQATT and SNEGSKA (reference sequence).

The chain links TRBV2 to TRBJ1-1; the match to TRBD1 covers 8 bases. The CDR3 runs to 15 residues. Germline V gives CDR1 SNHLY, CDR2 FYNNEI. The ends lost 4 bases at V and 4 bases at J; junction bases unmatched: 8. CDR3 loop: CASSVQTGEGTEAFF. Here the CDR3 DNA reads TGTGCCAGCAGTGTCCAGACAGGGGAGGGCACTGAAGCTTTCTTT.

In this sample, this clonotype turned up many times. This rearrangement joins TRBV28 to TRBJ1-6, with 9 positions matching TRBD1. The CDR3 spans 14 residues. CDR1 and CDR2 (germline): MDHEN, SYDVKM. Losses at the gene ends were 7 bases for V and 8 bases for J; bases not matched to a gene: 6. CDR3 sequence (DNA): TGTGCCAGCAAGACGGGACAGGGTTATTCACCCCTCCACTTT. The encoded protein is CASKTGQGYSPLHF.

The chain has TRBV27 and TRBJ1-6; perhaps TRBD1 as D (5 bases). The CDR3 spans 16 residues. Germline assignment: CDR1 MNHEY and CDR2 SMNVEV (reference sequence). V was pared by 5 bases and J by 5 bases, with 16 bases between. The CDR3: CASSPLPGPDNSPLHF. CDR3 in DNA: TGTGCCAGCAGTCCACTCCCGGGGCCGGATAATTCACCCCTCCACTTT.

The rearrangement uses TRBV20-1 and TRBJ2-1; 12 bases are shared with TRBD2. Germline V gene data show CDR1 as DFQATT and CDR2 as SNEGSKA (reference sequence). V gave up 1 base and J gave up 9 bases; unmatched junction bases: 7. This CDR3 is built from 15 residues. This chain's CDR3 is CSARVASGRAGEQFF. The CDR3 DNA follows: TGCAGTGCTAGAGTGGCTAGCGGGAGGGCGGGTGAGCAGTTCTTC.

The gene calls are TRBV25-1 and TRBJ2-1; possible D gene TRBD1, 6 bases. The CDR3 sequence is 16 residues long. The germline CDR1 and CDR2 sequences are MGHDK and SYGVNS. V lost 3 bases and J lost 6, with 18 bases in between. The CDR3 region is CASSDGQRPSTNEQFF. The CDR3 DNA follows: TGTGCCAGCAGTGATGGACAGCGACCCTCCACCAATGAGCAGTTCTTC.

This clonotype has a count of ten or more. The gene calls are TRBV15 and TRBJ1-1; no clear D. V was shortened by 0 bases and J by 6 bases, with 8 bases between the two germline ends. The CDR3 totals 13 residues. CDR1 is LNHNV, CDR2 YYDKDF, per germline (reference sequence). The CDR3, as DNA: TGTGCCACCAGCAGAGATCTGGTAGCTGAAGCTTTCTTT. It specifies CATSRDLVAEAFF. The full variable domain, in which reference TRBV15 and TRBJ1-1 provide the parts outside the CDR3, is DAMVIQNPRYQVTQFGKPVTLSCSQTLNHNVMYWYQQKSSQAPKLLFHYYDKDFNNEADTPDNFQSRRPNTSFCFLDIRSPGLGDTAMYLCATSRDLVAEAFFGQGTRLTVV.

The chain recombines TRBV2 with TRBJ1-1; D not certain. The germline V gene encodes CDR1 SNHLY and CDR2 FYNNEI. Trimming pared 7 bases from V and 1 base from J, leaving 10 bases between. CDR3 size: 13 residues. The CDR3 protein is CASITDGNTEAFF. The CDR3 nucleotides read TGTGCCAGCATTACCGACGGGAACACTGAAGCTTTCTTT.

This clonotype showed up just a few times. The V call is TRBV28, the J call TRBJ2-1, with D unclear. The CDR3 is made up of 13 amino acids. Germline CDR1 MDHEN, CDR2 SYDVKM. V was pared by 8 bases and J by 6 bases, with 14 bases between. For the CDR3, the DNA is TGTGCCAGCGGGTGGACCCAATTCAATGAGCAGTTCTTC. It codes for CASGWTQFNEQFF. Filled out from reference TRBV28 and TRBJ2-1, the complete variable domain reads DVKVTQSSRYLVKRTGEKVFLECVQDMDHENMFWYRQDPGLGLRLIYFSYDVKMKEKGDIPEGYSVSREKKERFSLILESASTNQTSMYLCASGWTQFNEQFFGPGTRLTVL.